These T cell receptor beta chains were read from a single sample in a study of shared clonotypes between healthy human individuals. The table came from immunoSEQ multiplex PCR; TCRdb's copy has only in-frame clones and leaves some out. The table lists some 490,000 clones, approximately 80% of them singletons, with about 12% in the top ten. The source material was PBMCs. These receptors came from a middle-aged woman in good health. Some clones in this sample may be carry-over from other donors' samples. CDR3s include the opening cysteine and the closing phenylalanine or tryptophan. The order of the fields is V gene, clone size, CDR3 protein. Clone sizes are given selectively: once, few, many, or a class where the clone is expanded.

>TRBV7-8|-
CASSLPSGGTQYF
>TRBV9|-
CASSKGGAGSYNEQFF
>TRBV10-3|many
CAISDMWDYGYTF
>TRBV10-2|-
CASRKENSNQPQHF
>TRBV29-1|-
CSVEDLSGRVGDTQYF
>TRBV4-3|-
CASSQDPGKDIQYF
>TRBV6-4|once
CASRPIGGNPRYEQYF
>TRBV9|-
CASSPSGAGNEQFF
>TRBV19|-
CASSSSGSGLGNEQFF
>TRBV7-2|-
CASSTVRQAFGGEQYF
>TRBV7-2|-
CASSLMSAGPRLEQYF
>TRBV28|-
CASLGTANTEAFF
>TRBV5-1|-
CASSLGLAGGPGLEETQYF
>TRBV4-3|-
CASSQAYTQVEQYF
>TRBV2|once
CASSGLAGGLSTDTQYF
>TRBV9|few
CASSPGLAEHYEQYF
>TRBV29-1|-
CSTHRGQETQYF
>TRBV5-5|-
CASSWGQGGLYEQYF
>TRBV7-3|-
CASTVAGANNEQFF
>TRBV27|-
CASSPLSLGYGYTF
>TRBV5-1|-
CASSSVGQGVNEQFF
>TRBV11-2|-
CASSYDRGRTAQYF
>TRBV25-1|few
CASSEGGEQFF
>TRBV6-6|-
CASSYVGDETYEQYF
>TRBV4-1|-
CASSQEDRTPIF
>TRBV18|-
CASSRSQQVSETQYF
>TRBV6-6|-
CASSPEGRNEKLFF
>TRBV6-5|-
CASSFSGRGWDEQFF
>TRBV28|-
CASSLGQGYTGELFF
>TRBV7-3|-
CASSSSGRSTDTQYF
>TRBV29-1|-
CSGAGLSTDTQYF
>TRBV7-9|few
CASSLALSTEAFF
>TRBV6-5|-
CASTPDGWGNEQFF
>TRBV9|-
CASSVALHQGGYTF
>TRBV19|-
CASSMGLAGIYEQYF